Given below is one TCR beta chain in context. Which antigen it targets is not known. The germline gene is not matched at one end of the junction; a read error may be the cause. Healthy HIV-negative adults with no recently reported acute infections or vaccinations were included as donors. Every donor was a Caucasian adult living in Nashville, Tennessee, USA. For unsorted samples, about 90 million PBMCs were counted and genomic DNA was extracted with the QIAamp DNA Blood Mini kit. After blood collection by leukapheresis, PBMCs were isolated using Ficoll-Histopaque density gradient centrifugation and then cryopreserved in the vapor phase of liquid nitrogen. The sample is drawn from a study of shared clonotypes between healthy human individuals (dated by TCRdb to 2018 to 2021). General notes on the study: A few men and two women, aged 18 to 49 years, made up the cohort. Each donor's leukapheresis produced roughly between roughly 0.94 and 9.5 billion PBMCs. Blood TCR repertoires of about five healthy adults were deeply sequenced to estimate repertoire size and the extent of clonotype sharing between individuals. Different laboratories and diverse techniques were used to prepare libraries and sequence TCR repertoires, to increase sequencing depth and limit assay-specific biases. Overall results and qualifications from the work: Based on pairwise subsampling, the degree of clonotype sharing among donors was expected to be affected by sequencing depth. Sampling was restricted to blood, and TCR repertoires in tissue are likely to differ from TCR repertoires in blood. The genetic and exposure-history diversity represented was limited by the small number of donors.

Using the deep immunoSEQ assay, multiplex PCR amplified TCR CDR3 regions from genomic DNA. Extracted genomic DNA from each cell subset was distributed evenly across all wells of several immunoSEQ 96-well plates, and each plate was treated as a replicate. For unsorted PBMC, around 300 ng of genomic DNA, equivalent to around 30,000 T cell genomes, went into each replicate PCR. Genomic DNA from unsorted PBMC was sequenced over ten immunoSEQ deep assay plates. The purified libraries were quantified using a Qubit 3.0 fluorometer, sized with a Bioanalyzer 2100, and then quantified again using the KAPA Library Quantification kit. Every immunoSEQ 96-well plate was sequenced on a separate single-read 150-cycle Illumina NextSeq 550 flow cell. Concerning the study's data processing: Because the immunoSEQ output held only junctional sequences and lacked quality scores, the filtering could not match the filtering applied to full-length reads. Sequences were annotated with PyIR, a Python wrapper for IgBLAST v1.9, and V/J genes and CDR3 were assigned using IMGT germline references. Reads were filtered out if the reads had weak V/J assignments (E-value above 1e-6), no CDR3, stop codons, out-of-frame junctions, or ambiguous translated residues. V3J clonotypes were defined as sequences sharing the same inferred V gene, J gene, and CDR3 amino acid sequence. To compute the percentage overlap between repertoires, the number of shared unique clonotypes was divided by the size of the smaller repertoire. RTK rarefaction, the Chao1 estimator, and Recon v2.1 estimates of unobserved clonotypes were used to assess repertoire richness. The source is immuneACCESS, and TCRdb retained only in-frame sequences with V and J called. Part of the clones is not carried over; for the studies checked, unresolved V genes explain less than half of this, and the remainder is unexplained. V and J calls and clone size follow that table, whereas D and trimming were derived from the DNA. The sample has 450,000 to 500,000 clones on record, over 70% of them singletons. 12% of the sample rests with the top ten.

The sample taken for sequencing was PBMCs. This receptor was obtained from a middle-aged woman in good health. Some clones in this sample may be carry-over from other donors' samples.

The CDR3 region: CASSSTGRVSHEQYF. The DNA sequence is TGTGCCAGCAGTTCAACAGGTAGAGTCTCCCACGAGCAGTACTTC. This chain joins TRBV6-1 to TRBJ2-7, with TRBD1 tentatively as D gene (5 bases match). CDR1 MNHNS and CDR2 SASEGT were looked up in the germline V gene. Counted from cysteine to phenylalanine, this CDR3 has 15 amino acids. The DNA shown is the 45-base CDR3, in frame from base 1.